This TCR beta chain was recovered during a study of T cells expressing NK-cell markers. Beta-chain TCR cDNA was generated via 5'RACE template switching with UMIs. From its re-call of the 5' RACE reads, TCRdb lists each CDR3 protein once, without DNA. The listing contains 300,000 or so distinct CDR3 sequences. On this clonotype: Its cognate antigen is unknown.

From germline, CDR1 is SGHRS and CDR2 YFSETQ. The CDR3 is made up of 15 amino acids. Findings and limits, study-wide: NKG2C+ dominant clonotype frequencies in over 5 donors were 1.0-7.0% of CD8+ T cells.

Sequencing used blood T cells: a sorted CD56 or NKG2C T cell subset, CD4+ or CD8+ T cells, or bulk PBMC T cells (not recorded which). This clonotype originated in a woman aged 18 to 75 in good health. This chain joins TRBV5-1 and TRBJ2-1; as DNA is missing, the TRBD1 call by TCRdb cannot be tested. The CDR3 loop is CASSPGTFSYNEQFF.